Below are 26 T cell receptor beta chains sequenced from a single sample in a study of blood T cell repertoires in COVID-19. Method: immunoSEQ multiplex PCR; TCRdb's copy keeps in-frame clones and lacks some. This repertoire shows roughly 320,000 clones, 90% found once; its top ten account for 6.3%. Sequenced material: peripheral blood. The receptors derive from a woman aged 45-60 years with COVID-19, enrolled during active disease.

This clone was seen only a few times. The chain joins TRBV15 to TRBJ1-1; no definite D call. The germline V gene has CDR1 LNHNV and CDR2 YYDKDF (reference sequence). The germline V and J ends were trimmed by 0 bases and 10 bases, with 9 bases remaining between them. The CDR3 extends over 12 amino acids. CDR3 protein: CATSRDSQRAFF. CDR3 nucleotide sequence: TGTGCCACCAGCAGAGATTCCCAGCGAGCTTTCTTT.

This chain links TRBV3-1 (or the pseudogene TRBV3-2) with TRBJ2-2; D may be TRBD2 (6 bases). This CDR3 is built from 14 residues. V lost 6 bases to trimming and J lost 6 bases, with 14 bases between them. CDR1 is LGHDT, CDR2 YNNKEL, per germline (reference sequence). Written as DNA, the CDR3 is TGTGCCAGCAGACGGGACTCCTTTCCCGGGGAGCTGTTTTTT. This translates into CASRRDSFPGELFF.

The chain employs TRBV5-1 and TRBJ2-3; TRBD2 aligns across 7 bases. Trimming removed 6 bases from V and 6 bases from J; junction bases left unmatched: 10. The CDR3 covers 14 residues. CDR1 is SGHRS and CDR2 is YFSETQ in the germline V gene. CDR3 sequence (DNA): TGCGCCAGCAAGACGGGAGGATATGTGGATACGCAGTATTTT. Translation gives CASKTGGYVDTQYF.

This chain joins TRBV29-1 and TRBJ1-3, with TRBD1 matching 7 bases. The V gene end was trimmed by 8 bases and the J gene end by 2 bases; junction bases not matched to a gene: 15. The CDR3 contains 16 residues. Germline CDR1 SQVTM, CDR2 ANQGSEA. The chain's CDR3 is CSPRRGRLQAGNTIYF. The CDR3 bases are TGCAGCCCCAGGAGGGGGCGATTACAGGCTGGAAACACCATATATTTT.

The rearrangement links TRBV2 to TRBJ1-2; 9 bases match TRBD1. Germline CDR1 reads SNHLY; CDR2 reads FYNNEI. V was clipped by 9 bases and J by 7 bases; unmatched bases: 9. The CDR3 sequence is 13 residues long. Here the CDR3 reads CASGGQGVGGYTF. DNA for the CDR3: TGTGCCAGTGGGGGACAGGGAGTAGGTGGCTACACCTTC.

The chain joins TRBV27 to TRBJ1-1; TRBD1 aligns across 8 bases. The V gene end was trimmed by 4 bases and the J gene end by 3 bases; junction bases not matched to a gene: 7. Germline CDR1 MNHEY, CDR2 SMNVEV (reference sequence). The CDR3 is 15 amino acids. DNA of the CDR3: TGTGCCAGCAGTTCCTTACAGGGGGTGGACACTGAAGCTTTCTTT. Translation gives CASSSLQGVDTEAFF.

The DNA of the CDR3 is TGTGCCAGTAGTATATGGACAGCAACCTATGGCTACACCTTC. It codes for CASSIWTATYGYTF. The chain recombines TRBV19 with TRBJ1-2, with a weak D call TRBD1 (6 bases). The CDR3 loop spans 14 amino acids. Per the germline V gene, CDR1 is LNHDA and CDR2 is SQIVND (reference sequence). Deletions cut 2 bases from V and 4 bases from J, with 11 bases between. Based on the CDR3 plus reference TRBV19 and TRBJ1-2, the full variable domain is DGGITQSPKYLFRKEGQNVTLSCEQNLNHDAMYWYRQDPGQGLRLIYYSQIVNDFQKGDIAEGYSVSREKKESFPLTVTSAQKNPTAFYLCASSIWTATYGYTFGSGTRLTVV.

The sample holds one count of this clone. The V call is TRBV3-1 (or the pseudogene TRBV3-2), the J call TRBJ2-1, with no clear D. V dropped 0 bases and J dropped 6 bases, with 12 bases sitting between them. The CDR3 is 15 amino acids. Per the germline V gene, CDR1 is LGHDT and CDR2 is YNNKEL (reference sequence). CDR3 region: CASSQDPVTRNEQFF. DNA of the CDR3: TGTGCCAGCAGCCAAGATCCCGTCACTCGCAATGAGCAGTTCTTC.

This chain links TRBV6-2 or TRBV6-3 with TRBJ2-1; TRBD2 aligns across 14 bases. Per the germline V gene, CDR1 is MNHEY and CDR2 is SVGEGT. CDR3 length equals 15 residues. V lost 6 bases to trimming and J lost 9 bases; unmatched junction nucleotides: 7. CDR3 protein: CASSRGTSGRSEQFF. Here the CDR3 DNA reads TGTGCCAGCAGCCGTGGGACTAGCGGGAGAAGTGAGCAGTTCTTC.

This clone showed up just once. V usage is TRBV5-1 and J usage is TRBJ2-3; D is possibly TRBD2 (6 bases). V lost 2 bases to trimming and J lost 2 bases, with 9 bases between them. This CDR3 has 14 amino acids. The V gene's germline CDR1 is SGHRS and CDR2 YFSETQ. The CDR3 DNA sequence: TGCGCCAGCAGCTTTAGCGGAACCACAGATACGCAGTATTTT. Its protein is CASSFSGTTDTQYF.

The chain employs TRBV7-9 and TRBJ2-2; 8 bases line up with TRBD1. The V segment lost 5 bases and the J segment 4 bases; nucleotides outside the gene matches: 9. Germline V CDR1 and CDR2: SEHNR, FQNEAQ (reference sequence). The CDR3 contains 16 residues. CDR3 sequence reads: CASSPRQGQFTGELFF. The CDR3, as DNA: TGTGCCAGCAGCCCGCGACAGGGGCAATTCACCGGGGAGCTGTTTTTT.

This clone has a single count. The chain is built from TRBV6-5 and TRBJ1-6; 7 bases agree with TRBD1. The CDR3 covers 15 residues. CDR1 is MNHEY and CDR2 is SVGAGI in the germline V gene. The V gene end was trimmed by 7 bases and the J gene end by 3 bases; junction bases not matched to a gene: 6. CDR3 in DNA: TGTGCCAGCACACAGGGACAGAGCTATAATTCACCCCTCCACTTT. It yields the protein CASTQGQSYNSPLHF.

The chain joins TRBV5-1 to TRBJ1-1; the match to TRBD1 covers 7 bases. The CDR3 is 16 amino acids. Germline-derived CDR1 and CDR2 are SGHRS and YFSETQ. J lost 5 bases, V lost 4 bases, and 14 bases had no gene match. The CDR3 nucleotides read TGCGCCAGCAGCAATGGACAGGCTTTGATGATGACTGAAGCTTTCTTT. Amino acid sequence: CASSNGQALMMTEAFF.

The genes are TRBV30 and TRBJ1-5, with TRBD1 matching over 7 bases. V lost 5 bases to trimming and J lost 6 bases; unmatched junction nucleotides: 7. Germline V gene lookup returns CDR1 GTSNPN and CDR2 SVGIG (reference sequence). The CDR3 contains 13 residues. The CDR3 nucleotides read TGTGCCTGGTCCAGGGGGATCGGTCAGCCCCAGCATTTT. Translated, it gives CAWSRGIGQPQHF.

Worth noting for this clone: An end of the junction differs from the germline gene, which may be a read error. The chain couples TRBV4-3 to TRBJ1-2; no clear D. The CDR3 contains 17 residues. CDR1 is LGHNA, CDR2 YSLEER, per germline. CDR3 in amino acids: CASSQDPAGSANYGYTF. The CDR3 DNA sequence: TGCGCCAGCAGCCAAGATCCAGCGGGCTCCGCTAATTATGGCTACACCTTC.

This clone was counted only a few times. The chain uses TRBV6-2 or TRBV6-3 and TRBJ1-1; no reliable D call. The CDR3 loop spans 14 amino acids. V was pared by 3 bases and J by 11 bases, with 19 bases between. Germline lookup yields CDR1 MNHEY and CDR2 SVGEGT. CDR3 protein: CASSYIPREAGAFF. In DNA, the CDR3 is TGTGCCAGCAGTTATATCCCCCGGGAAGCGGGGGCTTTCTTT.

As for this clone: Compared with germline, one end of the junction differs, possibly owing to a read error. The chain has TRBV7-7 and TRBJ2-1, with 7 bases aligning to TRBD2. The CDR3 is made up of 14 amino acids. In germline, CDR1 is SSHAT, CDR2 FNYEAQ (reference sequence). CDR3 amino acids: CASSLAGVYNEQFF. The CDR3 coding sequence is TGTGCTAGCAGCCTGGCGGGAGTTTACAATGAGCAGTTCTTC.

The chain couples TRBV24-1 to TRBJ2-6, with D unresolved. The V end lost 3 bases, the J end lost 0 bases, and 8 bases lay between the germline ends. Germline V gives CDR1 KGHDR, CDR2 SFDVKD. The CDR3 contains 16 residues. CDR3 region: CATSDAAGSGANVLTF. For the CDR3, the DNA is TGTGCCACCAGTGATGCGGCCGGCTCTGGGGCCAACGTCCTGACTTTC.

The rearrangement links TRBV21-1 to TRBJ2-7; the table assigns TRBD1, which was not confirmed against the DNA. TRBV21-1 is described as a pseudogene. This CDR3 comprises 14 residues. The CDR3 DNA sequence: TGTGCCAGCCCCTCCGAACAGACCAAGGGGGAGCAGTACTTC. This translates into CASPSEQTKGEQYF.

This chain links TRBV18 with TRBJ1-6; TRBD1 is a possible D gene (6 bases). The CDR3 is 16 amino acids. Trimming removed 3 bases at V and 6 bases at J, with 15 bases between. CDR1 KGHSH and CDR2 LQKENI come from the germline V gene. Written as DNA, the CDR3 is TGTGCCAGCTCACCTTTCCGGGGGGCAAGTAATTCACCCCTCCACTTT. This encodes CASSPFRGASNSPLHF.

This clone was counted only a few times. The chain couples TRBV19 to TRBJ1-2; D is unclear. The CDR3 runs 14 residues. Germline CDR1 and CDR2: LNHDA and SQIVND (reference sequence). Trimming cost V 6 bases and J 6 bases, with 17 bases left between them. The CDR3 reads CASSTQSVNDGYTF. The CDR3 DNA reads as TGTGCCAGTAGCACACAGTCGGTAAATGATGGCTACACCTTC.

The chain employs TRBV7-2 and TRBJ1-2, with TRBD1 identical over 8 bases. Germline V gene lookup returns CDR1 SGHTA and CDR2 FQGNSA. The length of the CDR3 is 15 residues. V lost 5 bases and J lost 2; bases outside the gene matches: 7. The CDR3: CASSPRTGNNYGYTF. CDR3 coding DNA: TGTGCCAGCAGCCCTCGGACAGGGAACAACTATGGCTACACCTTC.

The genes are TRBV11-3 and TRBJ2-3; 7 bases map to TRBD2. V dropped 5 bases and J dropped 2; count of bases not matched to a gene: 13. CDR1 SGHNT and CDR2 YENEEA come from the germline V gene. The CDR3 totals 17 residues. CDR3 coding DNA: TGTGCCAGCAGCCGATTCCGGGACTACCTTTCCACAGATACGCAGTATTTT. Translated: CASSRFRDYLSTDTQYF.

The chain has TRBV7-6 and TRBJ1-5, with 8 bases lining up with TRBD1. Germline V gene sequence: CDR1 SGHVS, CDR2 FNYEAQ. The ends lost 5 bases at V and 0 bases at J; junction bases unmatched: 9. This CDR3 spans 17 amino acids. CDR3 sequence (DNA): TGTGCCAGCAGCCTACGGGACAGGACATATAGCAATCAGCCCCAGCATTTT. Residues: CASSLRDRTYSNQPQHF. Full variable domain (missing parts from reference TRBV7-6 and TRBJ1-5): GAGVSQSPRYKVTKRGQDVALRCDPISGHVSLYWYRQALGQGPEFLTYFNYEAQQDKSGLPNDRFSAERPEGSISTLTIQRTEQRDSAMYRCASSLRDRTYSNQPQHFGDGTRLSIL.

The chain's CDR3 is CASSPTGDQPQHF. The CDR3 DNA follows: TGTGCCAGCAGTCCGACAGGGGATCAGCCCCAGCATTTT. J is TRBJ1-5 and V is TRBV28; 8 bases align to TRBD1. Germline CDR1 reads MDHEN; CDR2 reads SYDVKM. This CDR3 is built from 13 residues. After removal of 5 bases from V and 5 bases from J, the junction contained 2 bases not matched to a gene.

This chain joins TRBV5-1 and TRBJ2-7; the D gene is possibly TRBD1 (6 bases). V lost 4 bases to trimming and J lost 4 bases, with 15 bases between them. Per the germline V gene, CDR1 is SGHRS and CDR2 is YFSETQ. There are 14 residues in the CDR3. The CDR3 region has the DNA TGCGCCAGCAGCCCTTTTGGGGGCGGGTACGAGCAGTACTTC. Its protein product is CASSPFGGGYEQYF.